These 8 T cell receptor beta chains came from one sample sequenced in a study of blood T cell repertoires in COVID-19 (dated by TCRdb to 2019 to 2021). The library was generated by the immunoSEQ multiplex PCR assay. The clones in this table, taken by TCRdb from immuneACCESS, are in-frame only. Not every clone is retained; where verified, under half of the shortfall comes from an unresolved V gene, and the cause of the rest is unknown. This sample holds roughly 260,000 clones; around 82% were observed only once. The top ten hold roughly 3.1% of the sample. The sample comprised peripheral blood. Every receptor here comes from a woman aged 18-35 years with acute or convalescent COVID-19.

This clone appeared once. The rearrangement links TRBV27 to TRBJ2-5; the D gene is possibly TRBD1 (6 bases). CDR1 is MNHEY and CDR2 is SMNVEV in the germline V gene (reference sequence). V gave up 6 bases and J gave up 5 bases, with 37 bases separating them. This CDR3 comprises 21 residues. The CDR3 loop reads CASSHRFDRQHFLFGRETQYF. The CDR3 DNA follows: TGTGCCAGCAGCCACCGATTTGACAGGCAGCATTTTTTATTCGGGCGGGAGACCCAGTACTTC.

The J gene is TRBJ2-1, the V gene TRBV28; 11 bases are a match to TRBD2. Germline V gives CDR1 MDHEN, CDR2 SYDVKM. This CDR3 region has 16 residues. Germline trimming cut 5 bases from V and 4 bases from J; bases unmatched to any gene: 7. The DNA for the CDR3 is TGTGCCAGCAGTGTCATCCTAGCGGGAGGTTACAATGAGCAGTTCTTC. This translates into CASSVILAGGYNEQFF. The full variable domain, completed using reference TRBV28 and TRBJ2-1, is DVKVTQSSRYLVKRTGEKVFLECVQDMDHENMFWYRQDPGLGLRLIYFSYDVKMKEKGDIPEGYSVSREKKERFSLILESASTNQTSMYLCASSVILAGGYNEQFFGPGTRLTVL.

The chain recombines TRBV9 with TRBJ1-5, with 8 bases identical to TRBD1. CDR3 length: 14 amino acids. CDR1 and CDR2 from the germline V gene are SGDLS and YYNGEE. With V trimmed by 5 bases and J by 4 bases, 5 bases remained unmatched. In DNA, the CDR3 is TGTGCCAGCAGTCAGACAGGGGCTAATCAGCCCCAGCATTTT. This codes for CASSQTGANQPQHF.

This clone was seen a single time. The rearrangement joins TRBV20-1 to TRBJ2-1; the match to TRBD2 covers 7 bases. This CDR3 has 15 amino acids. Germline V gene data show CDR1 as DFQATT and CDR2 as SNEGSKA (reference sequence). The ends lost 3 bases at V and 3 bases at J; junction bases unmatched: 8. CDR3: CSASQGGSGYNEQFF. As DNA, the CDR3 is TGCAGTGCTAGTCAGGGCGGGAGCGGCTACAATGAGCAGTTCTTC.

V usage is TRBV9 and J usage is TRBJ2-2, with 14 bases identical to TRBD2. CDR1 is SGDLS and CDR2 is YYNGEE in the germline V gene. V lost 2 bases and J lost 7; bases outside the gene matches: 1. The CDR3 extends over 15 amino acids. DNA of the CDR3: TGTGCCAGCAGCGTGGGGACTAGCGGGAGCGGGGAGCTGTTTTTT. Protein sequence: CASSVGTSGSGELFF.

CDR3 sequence reads: CASSLRQGIVHEQFF. The CDR3 nucleotides read TGCGCCAGCAGCTTGAGGCAGGGTATTGTCCATGAGCAGTTCTTC. The chain combines TRBV5-1 with TRBJ2-1, with D perhaps matching TRBD1 (5 bases). The V end lost 1 base, the J end lost 8 bases, and 16 bases lay between the germline ends. CDR3 length equals 15 residues. CDR1 is SGHRS and CDR2 is YFSETQ in the germline V gene.

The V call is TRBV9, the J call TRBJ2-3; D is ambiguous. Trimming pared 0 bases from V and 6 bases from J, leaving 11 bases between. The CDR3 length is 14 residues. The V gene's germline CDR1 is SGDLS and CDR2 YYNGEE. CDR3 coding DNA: TGTGCCAGCAGCGTAGCTGCGGTGGCGGATACGCAGTATTTT. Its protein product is CASSVAAVADTQYF.

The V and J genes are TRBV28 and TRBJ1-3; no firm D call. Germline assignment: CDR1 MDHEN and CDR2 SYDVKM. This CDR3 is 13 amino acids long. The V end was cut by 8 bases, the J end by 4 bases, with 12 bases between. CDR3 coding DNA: TGTGCCAGCGGAGGTTATCGCGGAAACACCATATATTTT. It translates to CASGGYRGNTIYF.